The present entry profiles one TCR beta chain with its context. Its target is unknown. Looked up from germline, CDR1 is MDHEN and CDR2 is SYDVKM. V was pared by 4 bases and J by 2 bases, with 5 bases of the junction left unmatched. This CDR3 comprises 16 residues. This sample was taken from a study of T cells in localized non-small cell lung cancer. Libraries were prepared by immunoSEQ multiplex PCR; TCRdb keeps only in-frame clonotypes and omits some of them. The data show roughly 16,000 clones, 85% to 90% seen once. Study-wide findings and caveats: Among the tissues sampled, uninvolved adjacent lung had the highest T cell clonality, above tumor. Longer overall survival was seen with higher T cell density measured in blood. Appearances in adjacent lung were noted for a median approximately 58 of the top 100 tumor clones.

Sample: peripheral blood, taken before any cancer treatment. The receptor's source is a male donor older than 55 with stage II squamous cell lung carcinoma. J is TRBJ2-5 and V is TRBV28; 12 bases are a match to TRBD2. CDR3 nucleotides: TGTGCCAGCAGTTCCCCAGGGACTAGCGGGCAAGAGACCCAGTACTTC. This gives the protein CASSSPGTSGQETQYF.